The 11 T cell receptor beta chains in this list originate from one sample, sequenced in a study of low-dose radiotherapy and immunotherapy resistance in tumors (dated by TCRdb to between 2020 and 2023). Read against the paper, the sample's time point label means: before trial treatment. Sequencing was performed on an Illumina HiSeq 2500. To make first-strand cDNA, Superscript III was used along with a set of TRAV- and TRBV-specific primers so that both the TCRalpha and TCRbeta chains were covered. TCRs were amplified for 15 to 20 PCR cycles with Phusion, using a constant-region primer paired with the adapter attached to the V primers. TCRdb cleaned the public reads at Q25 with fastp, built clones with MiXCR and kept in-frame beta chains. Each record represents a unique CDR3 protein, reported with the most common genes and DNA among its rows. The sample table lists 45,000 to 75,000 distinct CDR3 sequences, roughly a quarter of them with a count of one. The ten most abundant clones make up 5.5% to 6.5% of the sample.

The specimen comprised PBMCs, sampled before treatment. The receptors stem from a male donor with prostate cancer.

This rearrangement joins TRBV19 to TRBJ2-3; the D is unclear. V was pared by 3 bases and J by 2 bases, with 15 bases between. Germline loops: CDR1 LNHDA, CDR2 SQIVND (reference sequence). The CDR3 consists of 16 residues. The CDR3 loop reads CASSILAVVSTDTQYF. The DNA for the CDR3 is TGTGCCAGTAGTATCCTTGCTGTAGTTTCCACAGATACGCAGTATTTT.

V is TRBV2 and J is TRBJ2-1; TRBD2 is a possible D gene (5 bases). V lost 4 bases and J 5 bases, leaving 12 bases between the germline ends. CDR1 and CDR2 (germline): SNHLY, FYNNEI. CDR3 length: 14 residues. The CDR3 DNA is TGTGCCAGCAGTGGTGATTTGAGGGACAATGAGCAGTTCTTC. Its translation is CASSGDLRDNEQFF.

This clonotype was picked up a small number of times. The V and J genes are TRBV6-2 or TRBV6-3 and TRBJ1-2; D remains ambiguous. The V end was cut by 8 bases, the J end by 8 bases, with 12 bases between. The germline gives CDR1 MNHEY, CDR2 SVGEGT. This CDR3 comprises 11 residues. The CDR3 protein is CASSVAGGYTF. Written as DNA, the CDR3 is TGTGCCAGCTCAGTGGCGGGGGGCTACACCTTC.

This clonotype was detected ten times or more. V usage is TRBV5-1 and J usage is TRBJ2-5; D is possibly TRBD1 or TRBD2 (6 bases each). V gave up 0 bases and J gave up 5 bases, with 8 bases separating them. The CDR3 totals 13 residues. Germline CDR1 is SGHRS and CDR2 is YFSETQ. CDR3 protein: CASSLEGGETQYF. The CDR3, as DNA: TGCGCCAGCAGCTTGGAAGGGGGGGAGACCCAGTACTTC.

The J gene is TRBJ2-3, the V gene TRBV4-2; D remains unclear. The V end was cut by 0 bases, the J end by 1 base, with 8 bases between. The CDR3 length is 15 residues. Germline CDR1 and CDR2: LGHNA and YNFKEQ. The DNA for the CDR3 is TGTGCCAGCAGCCAAGATCGGACGGGCACAGATACGCAGTATTTT. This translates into CASSQDRTGTDTQYF.

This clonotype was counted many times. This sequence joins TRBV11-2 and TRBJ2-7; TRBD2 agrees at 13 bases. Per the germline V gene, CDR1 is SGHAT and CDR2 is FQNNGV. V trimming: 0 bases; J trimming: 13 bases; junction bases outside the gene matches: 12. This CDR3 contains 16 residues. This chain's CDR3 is CASSLDSGLAGPSDYF. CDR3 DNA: TGTGCCAGCAGCTTAGACTCGGGACTAGCGGGACCCTCCGATTACTTC.

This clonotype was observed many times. The CDR3 nucleotides are TGTGCCATCAGTGATTCCACAGATACGCAGTATTTT. This codes for CAISDSTDTQYF. The J gene is TRBJ2-3, the V gene TRBV10-3; unclear D gene. V lost 3 bases, J lost 2 bases, and 3 bases lay in between. Germline V gene lookup returns CDR1 ENHRY and CDR2 SYGVKD. This CDR3 has 12 residues.

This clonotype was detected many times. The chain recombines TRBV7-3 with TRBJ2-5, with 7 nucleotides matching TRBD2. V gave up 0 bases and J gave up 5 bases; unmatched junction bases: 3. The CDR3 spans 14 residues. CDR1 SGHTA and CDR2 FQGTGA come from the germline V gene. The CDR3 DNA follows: TGTGCCAGCAGCTTAACGGGGGGGTCCGAGACCCAGTACTTC. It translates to CASSLTGGSETQYF.

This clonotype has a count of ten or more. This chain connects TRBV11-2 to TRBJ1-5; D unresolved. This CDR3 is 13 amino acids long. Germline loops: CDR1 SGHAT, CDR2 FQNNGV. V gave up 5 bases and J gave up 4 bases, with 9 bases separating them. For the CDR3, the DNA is TGTGCCAGCAGCCTTAATGTTAATCAGCCCCAGCATTTT. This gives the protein CASSLNVNQPQHF.

The CDR3 nucleotides are TGTGCCAGCAGCCAAGATTGGGTAGTGGAGACCCAGTACTTC. Its protein product is CASSQDWVVETQYF. The rearrangement joins TRBV3-1 to TRBJ2-5; no reliable D call. CDR3 length equals 14 residues. Trimming took off 0 bases at V and 5 bases at J, with 10 bases between the two ends. Germline CDR1 and CDR2: LGHDT and YNNKEL (reference sequence).

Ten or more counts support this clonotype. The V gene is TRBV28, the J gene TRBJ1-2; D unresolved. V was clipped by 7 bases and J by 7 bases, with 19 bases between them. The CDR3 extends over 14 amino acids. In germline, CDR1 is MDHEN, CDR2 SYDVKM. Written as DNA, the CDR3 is TGTGCCAGCATCCCTCCCCGATGGGCGGGTGGCTACACCTTC. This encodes CASIPPRWAGGYTF.